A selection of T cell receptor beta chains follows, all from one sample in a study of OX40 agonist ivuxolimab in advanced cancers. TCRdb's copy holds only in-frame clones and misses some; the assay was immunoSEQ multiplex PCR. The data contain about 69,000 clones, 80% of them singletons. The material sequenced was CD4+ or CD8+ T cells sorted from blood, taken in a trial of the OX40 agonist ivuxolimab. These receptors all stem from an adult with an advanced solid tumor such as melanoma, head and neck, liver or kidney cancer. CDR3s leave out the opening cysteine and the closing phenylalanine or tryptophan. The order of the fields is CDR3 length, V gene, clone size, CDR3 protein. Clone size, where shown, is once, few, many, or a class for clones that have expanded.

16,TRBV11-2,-,ASSLPWTSGSIYNEQF
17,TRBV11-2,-,ASFGQGTGSPQSSYEQY
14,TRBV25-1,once,ASSEYGLAGADTQY
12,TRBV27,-,ASSLGDSNQPQH
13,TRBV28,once,ASSTKMHTYNEQF
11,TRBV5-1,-,ASSLEPGNTIY
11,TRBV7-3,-,ASSLRQEDTQY
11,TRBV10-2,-,ASVGQERAEAF
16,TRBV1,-,TSSPDRGQARGNQPQH
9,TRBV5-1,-,ASSDFNEQF
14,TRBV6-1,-,ASSEASSAPYYGYT
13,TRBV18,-,ASSPQEGLNTEAF
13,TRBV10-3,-,AISGGGANTGELF
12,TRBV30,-,AWTPLGQYYEQY
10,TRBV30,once,AWSNRGYGYT
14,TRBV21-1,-,ASSKVDTLHPYEQY
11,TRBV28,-,ASSPGTTYEQY
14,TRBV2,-,ASSERTAATNEKLF
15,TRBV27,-,ASSSPAWGSYQETQY
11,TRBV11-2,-,ASSSGPRGEQY
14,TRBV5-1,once,ASSKGDGVYNSPLH
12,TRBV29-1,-,SVEEKGRESGYT
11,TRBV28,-,ASSRTGAYEQY
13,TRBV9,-,ASSLASRGADTQY
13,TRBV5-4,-,ASSLAGRETGELF
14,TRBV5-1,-,ASSRDGTSGSYEQY
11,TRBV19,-,ASSISRTGGYT
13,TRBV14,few,ASSQDAGGVYEQY
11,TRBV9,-,ASSVGGKETQY
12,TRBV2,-,ASSGDRLNTEAF
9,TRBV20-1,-,SAGDFPTQY
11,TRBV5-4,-,ASSLGTGYEQY
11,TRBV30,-,AWRRPGGTEAF
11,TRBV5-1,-,ASSLDMSETQY
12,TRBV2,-,ASSRTGTGNTIY
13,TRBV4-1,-,ASSQGTSGPYEQY
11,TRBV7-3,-,ASSQTRYNEQF
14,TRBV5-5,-,ASSDLRGRASYEQY
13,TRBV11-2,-,ASSLTLSSYNEQF
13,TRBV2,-,ASSGPRQGLDTQY
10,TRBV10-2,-,ASRAVTYEQY
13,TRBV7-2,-,ASSLRGQGGNTIY
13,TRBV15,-,ATTRGGTENTEAF
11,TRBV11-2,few,ASSSLLGFGQY
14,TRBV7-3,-,ASSLNRGGKTDTQY
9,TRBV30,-,AWSGVYEQY
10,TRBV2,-,ASSQGTYGYT
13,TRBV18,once,ASSPDRGSYNEQF
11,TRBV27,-,ASSPWTKETQY
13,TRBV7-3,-,ASSRGPGNTDTQY
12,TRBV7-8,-,ASSFIRDTREAF
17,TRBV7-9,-,ASSLGSGLGAQLGETQY
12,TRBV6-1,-,ASSENGGGYGYT